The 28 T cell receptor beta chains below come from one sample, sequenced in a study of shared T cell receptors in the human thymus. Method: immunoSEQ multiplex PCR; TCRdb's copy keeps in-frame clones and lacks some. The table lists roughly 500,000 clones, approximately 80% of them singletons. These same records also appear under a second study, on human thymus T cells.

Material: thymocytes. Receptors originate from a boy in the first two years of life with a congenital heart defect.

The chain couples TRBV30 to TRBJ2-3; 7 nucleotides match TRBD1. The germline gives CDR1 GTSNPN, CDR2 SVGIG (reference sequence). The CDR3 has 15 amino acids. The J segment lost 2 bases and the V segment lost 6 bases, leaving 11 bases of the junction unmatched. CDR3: CACSTGPEYTDTQYF. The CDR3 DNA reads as TGTGCCTGCTCGACAGGGCCCGAATACACAGATACGCAGTATTTT.

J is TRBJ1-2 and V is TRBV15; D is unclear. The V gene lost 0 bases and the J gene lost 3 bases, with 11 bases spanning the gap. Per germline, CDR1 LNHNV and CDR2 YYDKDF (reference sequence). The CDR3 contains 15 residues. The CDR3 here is CATSRDLEEDYGYTF. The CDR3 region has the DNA TGTGCCACCAGCAGAGATTTGGAGGAGGACTATGGCTACACCTTC.

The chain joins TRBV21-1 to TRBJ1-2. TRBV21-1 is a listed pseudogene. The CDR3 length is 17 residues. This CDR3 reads CASSSLQRSTAYYGYTF. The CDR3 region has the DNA TGTGCCAGCAGCAGCCTCCAGCGGTCCACCGCCTACTATGGCTACACCTTC.

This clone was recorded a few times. The CDR3 DNA follows: TGTGCCAGCAGCGTAGACGGGAGAGGCACAGATACGCAGTATTTT. Its protein product is CASSVDGRGTDTQYF. The chain carries TRBV9 and TRBJ2-3; weak D call: TRBD2 (6 bases). Germline-derived CDR1 and CDR2 are SGDLS and YYNGEE. Trimming pared 0 bases from V and 1 base from J, leaving 9 bases between. There are 15 residues in the CDR3.

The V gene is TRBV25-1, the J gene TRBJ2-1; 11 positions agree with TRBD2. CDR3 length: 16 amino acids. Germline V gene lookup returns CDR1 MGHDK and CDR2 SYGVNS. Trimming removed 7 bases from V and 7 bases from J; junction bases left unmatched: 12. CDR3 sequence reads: CASTQRVAGGPNEQFF. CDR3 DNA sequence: TGTGCCAGCACCCAAAGGGTAGCGGGAGGGCCTAATGAGCAGTTCTTC.

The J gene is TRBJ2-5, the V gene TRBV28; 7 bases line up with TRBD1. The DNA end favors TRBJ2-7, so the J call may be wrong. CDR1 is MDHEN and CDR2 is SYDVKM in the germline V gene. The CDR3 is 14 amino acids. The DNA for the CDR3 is TGTGCCAGCAGTTTGAGGGGGCCCTACTACGAGCAGTACTTC. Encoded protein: CASSLRGPYYEQYF.

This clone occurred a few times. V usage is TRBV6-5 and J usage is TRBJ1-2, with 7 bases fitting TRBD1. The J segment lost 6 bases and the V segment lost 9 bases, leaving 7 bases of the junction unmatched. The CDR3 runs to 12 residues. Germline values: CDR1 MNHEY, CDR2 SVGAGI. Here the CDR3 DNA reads TGTGCCAGGGGACAGTCTCTCGATGGCTACACCTTC. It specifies CARGQSLDGYTF.

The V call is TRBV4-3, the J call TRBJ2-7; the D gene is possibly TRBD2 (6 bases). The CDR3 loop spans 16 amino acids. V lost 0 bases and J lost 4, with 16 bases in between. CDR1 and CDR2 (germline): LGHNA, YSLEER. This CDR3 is CASSQDFASVGYEQYF. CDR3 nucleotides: TGCGCCAGCAGCCAAGATTTTGCTAGCGTTGGTTACGAGCAGTACTTC.

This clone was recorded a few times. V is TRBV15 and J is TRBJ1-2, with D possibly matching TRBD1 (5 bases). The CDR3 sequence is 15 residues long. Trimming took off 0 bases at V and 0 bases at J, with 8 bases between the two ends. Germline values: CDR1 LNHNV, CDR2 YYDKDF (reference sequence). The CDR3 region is CATSRDTTANYGYTF. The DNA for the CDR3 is TGTGCCACCAGCAGAGACACGACAGCTAACTATGGCTACACCTTC.

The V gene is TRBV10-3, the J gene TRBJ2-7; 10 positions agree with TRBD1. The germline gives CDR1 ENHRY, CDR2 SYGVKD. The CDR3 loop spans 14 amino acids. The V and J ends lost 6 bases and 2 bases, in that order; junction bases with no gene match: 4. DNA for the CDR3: TGTGCCATCAGCCGGGACAGGGGTCCCTACGAGCAGTACTTC. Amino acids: CAISRDRGPYEQYF.

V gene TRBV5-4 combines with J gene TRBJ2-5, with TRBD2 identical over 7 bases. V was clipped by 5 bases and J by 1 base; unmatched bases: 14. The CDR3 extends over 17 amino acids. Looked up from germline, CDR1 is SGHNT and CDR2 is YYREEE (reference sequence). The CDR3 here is CASSPLMVSGSQETQYF. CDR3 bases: TGTGCCAGCAGTCCGCTGATGGTTAGCGGGTCCCAAGAGACCCAGTACTTC.

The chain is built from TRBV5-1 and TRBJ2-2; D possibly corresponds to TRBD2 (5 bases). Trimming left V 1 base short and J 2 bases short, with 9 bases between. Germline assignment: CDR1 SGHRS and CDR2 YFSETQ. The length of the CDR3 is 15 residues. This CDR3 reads CASSLRAGNTGELFF. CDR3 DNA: TGCGCCAGCAGCTTGAGGGCGGGCAACACCGGGGAGCTGTTTTTT.

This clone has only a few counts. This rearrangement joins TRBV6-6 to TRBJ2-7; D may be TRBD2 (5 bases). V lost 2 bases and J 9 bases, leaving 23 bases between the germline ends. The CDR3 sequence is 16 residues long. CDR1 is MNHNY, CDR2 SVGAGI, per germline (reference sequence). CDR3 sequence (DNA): TGTGCCAGCAGTTACGGGGAGACCCCTACCTACGAGGTGCAGTACTTC. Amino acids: CASSYGETPTYEVQYF.

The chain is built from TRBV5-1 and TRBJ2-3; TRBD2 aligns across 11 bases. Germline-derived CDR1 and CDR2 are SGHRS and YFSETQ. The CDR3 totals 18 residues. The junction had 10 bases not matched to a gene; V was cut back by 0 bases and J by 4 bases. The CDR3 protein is CASSLGGPSGRLSDTQYF. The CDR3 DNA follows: TGCGCCAGCAGCTTGGGGGGGCCTAGCGGGAGGTTGTCAGATACGCAGTATTTT. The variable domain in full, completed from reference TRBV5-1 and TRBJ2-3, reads KAGVTQTPRYLIKTRGQQVTLSCSPISGHRSVSWYQQTPGQGLQFLFEYFSETQRNKGNFPGRFSGRQFSNSRSEMNVSTLELGDSALYLCASSLGGPSGRLSDTQYFGPGTRLTVL.

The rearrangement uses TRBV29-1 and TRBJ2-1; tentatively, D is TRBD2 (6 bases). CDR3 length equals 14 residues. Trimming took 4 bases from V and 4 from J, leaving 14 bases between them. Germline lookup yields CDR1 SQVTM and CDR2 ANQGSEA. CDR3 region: CSVGFGRGYNEQFF. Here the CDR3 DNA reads TGCAGCGTTGGTTTCGGGAGAGGGTACAATGAGCAGTTCTTC.

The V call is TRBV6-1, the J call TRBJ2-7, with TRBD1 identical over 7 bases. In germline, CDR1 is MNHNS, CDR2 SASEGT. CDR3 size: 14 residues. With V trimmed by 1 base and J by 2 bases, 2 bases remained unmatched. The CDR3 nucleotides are TGTGCCAGCAGTGAAGTGGGACAGCCCTACGAGCAGTACTTC. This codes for CASSEVGQPYEQYF.

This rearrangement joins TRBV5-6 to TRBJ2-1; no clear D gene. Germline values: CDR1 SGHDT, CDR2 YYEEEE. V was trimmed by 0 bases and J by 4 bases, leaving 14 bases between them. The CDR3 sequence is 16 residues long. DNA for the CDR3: TGTGCCAGCAGCTTGGCCGCACGCACTTCGTACAATGAGCAGTTCTTC. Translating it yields CASSLAARTSYNEQFF.

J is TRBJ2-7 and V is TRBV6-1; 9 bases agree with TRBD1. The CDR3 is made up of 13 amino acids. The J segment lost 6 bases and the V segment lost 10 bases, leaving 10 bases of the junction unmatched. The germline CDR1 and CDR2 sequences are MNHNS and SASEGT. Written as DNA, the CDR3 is TGTGCCACCCTCTGGGACAGGGTTCTCGAGCAGTACTTC. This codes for CATLWDRVLEQYF.

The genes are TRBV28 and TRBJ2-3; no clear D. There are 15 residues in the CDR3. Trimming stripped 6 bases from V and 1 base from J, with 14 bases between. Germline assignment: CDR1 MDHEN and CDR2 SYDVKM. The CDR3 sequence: CASRTGSLGTDTQYF. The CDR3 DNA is TGTGCCAGCAGGACGGGTAGCCTCGGCACAGATACGCAGTATTTT.

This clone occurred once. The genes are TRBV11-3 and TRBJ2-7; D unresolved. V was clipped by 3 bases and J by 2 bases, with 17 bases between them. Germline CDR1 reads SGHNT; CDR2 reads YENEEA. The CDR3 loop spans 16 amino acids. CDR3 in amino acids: CASSFRSKRYPYEQYF. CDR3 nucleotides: TGTGCCAGCAGCTTTCGCTCCAAACGGTATCCCTACGAGCAGTACTTC.

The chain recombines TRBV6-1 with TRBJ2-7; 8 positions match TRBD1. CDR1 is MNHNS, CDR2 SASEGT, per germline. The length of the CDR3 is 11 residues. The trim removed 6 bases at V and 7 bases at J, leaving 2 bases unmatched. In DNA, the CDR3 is TGTGCCAGCAGCGGACAGGGTGAGCAGTACTTC. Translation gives CASSGQGEQYF.

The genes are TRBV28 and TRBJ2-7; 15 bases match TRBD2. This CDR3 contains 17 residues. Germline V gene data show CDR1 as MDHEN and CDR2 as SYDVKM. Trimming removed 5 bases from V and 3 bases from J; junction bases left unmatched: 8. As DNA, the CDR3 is TGTGCCAGCAGTAGGACTAGCGGGAGGGCCAGAGGCTACGAGCAGTACTTC. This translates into CASSRTSGRARGYEQYF.

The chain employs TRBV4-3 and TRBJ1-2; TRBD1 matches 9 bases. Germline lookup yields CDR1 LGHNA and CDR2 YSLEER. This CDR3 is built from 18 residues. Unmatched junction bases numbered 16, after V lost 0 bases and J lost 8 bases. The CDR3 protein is CASSQDWEPGQGALGYTF. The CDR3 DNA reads TGCGCCAGCAGCCAAGATTGGGAACCGGGACAGGGCGCCTTGGGCTACACCTTC.

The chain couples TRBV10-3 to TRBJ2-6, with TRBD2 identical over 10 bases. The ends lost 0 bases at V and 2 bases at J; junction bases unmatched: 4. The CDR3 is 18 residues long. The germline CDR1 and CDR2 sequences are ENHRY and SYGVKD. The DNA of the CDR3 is TGTGCCATCAGTGAGTCTCAAGCGGGAGGGACTGGGGCCAACGTCCTGACTTTC. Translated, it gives CAISESQAGGTGANVLTF.

CDR3 protein: CASSPDSGYEQYF. As DNA, the CDR3 is TGTGCCAGCAGTCCGGACAGCGGCTACGAGCAGTACTTC. This chain links TRBV28 with TRBJ2-7; D is perhaps TRBD1 (6 bases). Trimming took off 5 bases at V and 3 bases at J, with 11 bases between the two ends. The CDR3 totals 13 residues. Germline CDR1 is MDHEN and CDR2 is SYDVKM.

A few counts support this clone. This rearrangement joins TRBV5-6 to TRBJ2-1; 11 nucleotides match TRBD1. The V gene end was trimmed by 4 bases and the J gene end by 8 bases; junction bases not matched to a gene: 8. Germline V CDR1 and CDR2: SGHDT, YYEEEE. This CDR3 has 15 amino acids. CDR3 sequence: CASSLAGTGGHEQFF. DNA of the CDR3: TGTGCCAGCAGCCTCGCCGGGACAGGGGGACATGAGCAGTTCTTC.

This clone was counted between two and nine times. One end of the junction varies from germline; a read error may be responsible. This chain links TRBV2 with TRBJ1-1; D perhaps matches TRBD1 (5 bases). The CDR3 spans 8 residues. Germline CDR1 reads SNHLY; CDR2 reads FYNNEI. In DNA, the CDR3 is TGTGCCAGCAAAAACCAGGGATTT. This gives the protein CASKNQGF.

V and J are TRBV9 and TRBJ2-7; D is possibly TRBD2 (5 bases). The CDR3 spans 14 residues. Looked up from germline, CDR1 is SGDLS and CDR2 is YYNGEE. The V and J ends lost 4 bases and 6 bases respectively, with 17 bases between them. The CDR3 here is CASSLCPGAGEQYF. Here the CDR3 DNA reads TGTGCCAGCAGCCTCTGCCCGGGCGCGGGCGAGCAGTACTTC.